The clone carrying this T cell receptor (beta chain) was observed a single time. Germline V CDR1 and CDR2: SGHTA, FQGNSA. V was cut by 3 bases and J by 0 bases, with 9 bases left in between. This CDR3 is 16 amino acids long. In the authors' methods: Using reference gene primer amplification, nucleated cell counts were estimated. The protocol was immunoSEQ multiplex PCR, while the TCRdb copy is restricted to in-frame clones and leaves out a portion. The V and J calls and clone size come from that table; D and trimming were worked out from the DNA. The repertoire includes more than 85,000 clones, around 87% of them detected once, and roughly 17% sits in the top ten. This entry is derived from a study of blood T cell repertoires in COVID-19. Study-level information: The samples span acute and convalescent COVID-19 from the United States, Italy and Spain. T cells, B-cell-depleted T cells, or PBMCs provided the cDNA or gDNA that served as material.

The chain combines TRBV7-2 with TRBJ1-6; D ambiguous. The receptor comes from a human donor in a cohort sampled during active COVID-19. Sample: peripheral blood. The CDR3 reads CASSLSPSSYNSPLHF. CDR3 sequence (DNA): TGTGCCAGCAGCTTGAGCCCGAGCTCCTATAATTCACCCCTCCACTTT.